A selection of T cell receptor beta chains follows, all from one sample in a study of vaccination and CD4 T cells after COVID-19. No antigen is known for these receptors. Using its own MiXCR run on the PCR reads, TCRdb lists one record per CDR3 protein. Found here are over 3,000 distinct CDR3 sequences, 14% to 15% of them singletons; the top ten hold roughly 18%. Sequencing was carried out using CD4+ T cells from blood, cultured in vitro. These receptors originate from a human donor who had recovered from COVID-19. Each CDR3 is given with its conserved first and last residue. The D gene is left open where the match is weak. Not every row has a clone size; where given, it reads once, few, many or a size class.

length,D,size,J,V,DNA,CDR3
17,.,.,TRBJ1-6,TRBV7-3,TGTGCCAGCAGCTTAATGTGCGCCTGGGGGAATAATTCACCCCTCCACTTT,CASSLMCAWGNNSPLHF
16,TRBD1,.,TRBJ2-4,TRBV2,TGTGCCAGCAGTCCTAGGCCCGGGACAGTCAAAAACATTCAGTACTTC,CASSPRPGTVKNIQYF
19,.,medium-sized,TRBJ2-1,TRBV19,TGTGCCAGTAGTATAATGAGGGGGTTTCTCGGGGGCGGGCGAAATGAGCAGTTCTTC,CASSIMRGFLGGGRNEQFF
14,TRBD1,.,TRBJ2-1,TRBV6-1,TGTGCCGCGTCCGGGACAGGGGGCTACAATGAGCAGTTCTTC,CAASGTGGYNEQFF
14,.,medium-sized,TRBJ1-1,TRBV6-1,TGTGCCAGCTCTCCCTCCAGGGGAGGCACTGAAGCTTTCTTT,CASSPSRGGTEAFF
14,.,medium-sized,TRBJ1-4,TRBV6-1,TGTGCCAGCAGTAAGACAGGACCTAATGAAAAACTGTTTTTT,CASSKTGPNEKLFF
15,.,medium-sized,TRBJ1-1,TRBV27,TGTGCCAGCAGGGCCCCGGTGGGGGGCTGGACTGAAGCTTTCTTT,CASRAPVGGWTEAFF
11,.,.,TRBJ2-2,TRBV30,TGTGCCTGGAAGGACACCGGGGAGCTGTTTTTT,CAWKDTGELFF
16,TRBD2,few,TRBJ2-2,TRBV27,TGTGCCAGCAGGCTACTAGCGGGGGGGCCGACCGGGGAGCTGTTTTTT,CASRLLAGGPTGELFF
12,.,few,TRBJ2-7,TRBV20-1,TGCAGTGCTGCCGGGATCTCCTACGAGCAGTACTTC,CSAAGISYEQYF
13,.,medium-sized,TRBJ2-7,TRBV19,TGTGCCAGTAGTTCCGAAAGGGGGTACGAGCAGTACTTC,CASSSERGYEQYF
12,.,.,TRBJ1-4,TRBV19,TGTGCCAGTACCCTACGGGGGGGCATACTGTTTTTT,CASTLRGGILFF
14,.,medium-sized,TRBJ2-5,TRBV7-6,TGTGCCAGCAGCTCACACCCAGTCGCGGAGACCCAGTACTTC,CASSSHPVAETQYF
14,.,medium-sized,TRBJ1-2,TRBV6-1,TGTGCCAGCAGTAATAACAGGGTTCACTATGGCTACACCTTC,CASSNNRVHYGYTF
17,TRBD2,medium-sized,TRBJ2-5,TRBV6-2/TRBV6-3,TGTGCCAGCAGTTACGGGAAGACTAGCGGGGGACGGGAGACCCAGTACTTC,CASSYGKTSGGRETQYF
11,.,.,TRBJ2-5,TRBV5-6,TGTGCCAGCAGCTTGGAAGAGACCCAGTACTTC,CASSLEETQYF
14,TRBD1,medium-sized,TRBJ1-1,TRBV27,TGTGCCAGCAGACCCCAGGGGGTGGGGATGGAAGCTTTCTTT,CASRPQGVGMEAFF
13,.,medium-sized,TRBJ1-5,TRBV6-1,TGTGCCAGCAGTAGATTCAGGGCTCAGCCCCAGCATTTT,CASSRFRAQPQHF
12,.,few,TRBJ2-5,TRBV2,TGTGCCAGCAGCCCGGTACAAGAGACCCAGTACTTC,CASSPVQETQYF
14,.,few,TRBJ1-4,TRBV7-8,TGTGCCAGCAGCTTAGCAGGGCGGGGCGAAAAACTGTTTTTT,CASSLAGRGEKLFF
14,TRBD1,medium-sized,TRBJ1-2,TRBV5-4,TGTGCCAGCAGCTTCGGACAGGGGGTCTATGGCTACACCTTC,CASSFGQGVYGYTF
16,TRBD1,medium-sized,TRBJ2-7,TRBV2,TGTGCCAGCAGTGTCTTCGAGACAGGGGGGTCCTACGAGCAGTACTTC,CASSVFETGGSYEQYF
13,TRBD2,once,TRBJ2-5,TRBV5-4,TGTGCCAGCAGCCGGGGACTACGAGAGACCCAGTACTTC,CASSRGLRETQYF
16,TRBD1,.,TRBJ1-5,TRBV28,TGTGCCAGCAGTTTTGGAGACAGGGTATCAGGGCAGCCCCAGCATTTT,CASSFGDRVSGQPQHF
17,.,.,TRBJ2-5,TRBV5-1,TGCGCCAGCAGCTTGGCCGGAAGAGAGATTTCCGGAGAGACCCAGTACTTC,CASSLAGREISGETQYF
12,.,.,TRBJ1-2,TRBV2,TGTGCCAGCAGGGGGGCTGAGAGGGGCTACACCTTC,CASRGAERGYTF